These 32 T cell receptor beta chains originate from one sample sequenced in a study of shared clonotypes between healthy human individuals. Generated by immunoSEQ multiplex PCR, the TCRdb table keeps only in-frame clones and is missing some. The repertoire holds under 2,000,000 clones, with about 95% as singletons. Only CD45RO-negative cells positively selected for CCR7 counted as naive CD8 cells, so terminally differentiated effector memory CD45RA+ cells were excluded. The material sequenced was naive CD8+ T cells sorted from blood. These receptors all come from a man aged 18 to 35 in good health.

This chain links TRBV4-1 with TRBJ2-7; a possible D gene is TRBD1 (5 bases). Germline-derived CDR1 and CDR2 are MGHRA and YSYEKL. There are 15 residues in the CDR3. V was trimmed by 0 bases and J by 6 bases, leaving 15 bases between them. Here the CDR3 reads CASSQEVAQGAEQYF. The CDR3 region has the DNA TGCGCCAGCAGCCAAGAAGTGGCTCAGGGCGCCGAGCAGTACTTC.

The CDR3 bases are TGCGCCAGCAGTAAGCAGGGGGTATTGATCAATGAGCAGTTCTTC. Its protein product is CASSKQGVLINEQFF. The chain employs TRBV10-2 and TRBJ2-1; 7 bases match TRBD1. V was pared by 5 bases and J by 6 bases, with 10 bases of the junction left unmatched. CDR3 size: 15 residues. The germline CDR1 and CDR2 sequences are WSHSY and SAAADI.

This clone is a singleton in its sample. Distinct nucleotide sequences in the sample also encode this CDR3. The J gene is TRBJ2-3, the V gene TRBV7-9; D ambiguous. V was cut by 1 base and J by 3 bases, with 5 bases left in between. This CDR3 has 13 residues. Germline V gene lookup returns CDR1 SEHNR and CDR2 FQNEAQ (reference sequence). The CDR3 spells CASSLGPTDTQYF. For the CDR3, the DNA is TGTGCCAGCAGCTTAGGACCTACAGATACGCAGTATTTT.

The gene calls are TRBV2 and TRBJ2-1; D gene uncertain. Trimming shortened V by 1 base and J by 0 bases, and 10 bases separated the two germline ends. The CDR3 loop spans 16 amino acids. Germline V lookup: CDR1 SNHLY, CDR2 FYNNEI. DNA for the CDR3: TGTGCCAGCAGTGAAGTAAGTGGGTACTCCTACAATGAGCAGTTCTTC. Its translation: CASSEVSGYSYNEQFF.

The CDR3: CASSEGLADLPEQFF. CDR3 bases: TGTGCCAGCAGCGAGGGACTAGCGGACCTCCCGGAGCAGTTCTTC. The gene calls are TRBV9 and TRBJ2-1; 11 bases fit TRBD2. Germline CDR1 and CDR2: SGDLS and YYNGEE. V lost 3 bases, J lost 10 bases, and 9 bases stayed unmatched. This CDR3 spans 15 amino acids.

The chain combines TRBV7-9 with TRBJ2-7; 8 positions match TRBD1. J was trimmed by 0 bases and V by 1 base; bases with no gene match: 2. The CDR3 sequence is 15 residues long. Germline V CDR1 and CDR2: SEHNR, FQNEAQ (reference sequence). CDR3: CASSLGGQDSYEQYF. CDR3 nucleotide sequence: TGTGCCAGCAGCTTAGGGGGACAGGACTCCTACGAGCAGTACTTC. The variable domain in full, with the rest retrieved from reference TRBV7-9 and TRBJ2-7, is DTGVSQNPRHKITKRGQNVTFRCDPISEHNRLYWYRQTLGQGPEFLTYFQNEAQLEKSRLLSDRFSAERPKGSFSTLEIQRTEQGDSAMYLCASSLGGQDSYEQYFGPGTRLTVT.

The CDR3 coding sequence is TGCGCCAGCAGTGAGGACAACCTGGTCGAGACCCAGTACTTC. Translated: CASSEDNLVETQYF. The chain recombines TRBV10-1 with TRBJ2-5; no reliable D call. Trimming pared 2 bases from V and 5 bases from J, leaving 12 bases between. The CDR3 totals 14 residues. The V gene's germline CDR1 is WNHNN and CDR2 SYGVQD (reference sequence).

The V gene is TRBV6-1, the J gene TRBJ2-7; D is possibly TRBD1 (6 bases). The V gene lost 11 bases and the J gene lost 3 bases, with 17 bases spanning the gap. This CDR3 comprises 13 residues. CDR1 MNHNS and CDR2 SASEGT come from the germline V gene. CDR3 sequence reads: CAGLDRWSYEQYF. CDR3 DNA sequence: TGTGCCGGCTTAGACAGGTGGAGCTACGAGCAGTACTTC.

This clone was picked up one time. This chain connects TRBV11-2 to TRBJ1-2; TRBD1 is a possible D gene (6 bases). Between the trimmed V and J ends, which lost 4 bases and 5 bases, there was a span of 8 bases. CDR1 SGHAT and CDR2 FQNNGV come from the germline V gene. The CDR3 is 12 residues long. CDR3 in DNA: TGTGCCAGCAGCTCCGGACAGTATGGCTACACCTTC. This translates into CASSSGQYGYTF.

The chain couples TRBV18 to TRBJ1-1, with 7 bases matching TRBD1. The CDR3 has 15 amino acids. Losses at the gene ends were 4 bases for V and 1 base for J; bases not matched to a gene: 6. From germline, CDR1 is KGHSH and CDR2 LQKENI. The CDR3 here is CASSHTTGRNTEAFF. In nucleotides, the CDR3 is TGTGCCAGCTCACATACGACAGGGCGGAACACTGAAGCTTTCTTT.

About this clone: Other DNA sequences from this sample encode an identical CDR3 as well. The chain couples TRBV5-4 to TRBJ2-3; 11 positions agree with TRBD2. J was trimmed by 2 bases and V by 0 bases; bases with no gene match: 2. This CDR3 has 16 amino acids. Germline CDR1 and CDR2: SGHNT and YYREEE (reference sequence). The CDR3 sequence is CASSLGLAGSTDTQYF. Here the CDR3 DNA reads TGTGCCAGCAGCTTGGGACTAGCGGGGTCCACAGATACGCAGTATTTT.

The chain carries TRBV6-6 and TRBJ2-7, with 7 bases aligning to TRBD2. With 8 bases clipped from V and 3 bases from J, the junction kept 4 bases outside the gene matches. The CDR3 contains 12 residues. Germline V gene data show CDR1 as MNHNY and CDR2 as SVGAGI (reference sequence). CDR3 protein: CASSTGGYEQYF. The CDR3 DNA sequence: TGTGCCAGCTCCACGGGGGGCTACGAGCAGTACTTC.

The chain joins TRBV4-2 to TRBJ1-3; a weak D match, TRBD1 (5 bases). Germline V gives CDR1 LGHNA, CDR2 YNFKEQ. V was trimmed by 0 bases and J by 0 bases, leaving 12 bases between them. CDR3 length: 17 residues. For the CDR3, the DNA is TGTGCCAGCAGCCAAGATCGCGAGGGACCCTCTGGAAACACCATATATTTT. This encodes CASSQDREGPSGNTIYF.

The V and J genes are TRBV7-6 and TRBJ2-2; a weak D match, TRBD2 (5 bases). This CDR3 is built from 15 residues. CDR1 and CDR2 from the germline V gene are SGHVS and FNYEAQ. V was trimmed by 5 bases and J by 7 bases, leaving 17 bases between them. CDR3 DNA: TGTGCCAGCAGCCCTCGGAGTAGCGAAGGCGGGGAGCTGTTTTTT. This sequence encodes CASSPRSSEGGELFF. Based on the CDR3 plus reference TRBV7-6 and TRBJ2-2, the full variable domain is GAGVSQSPRYKVTKRGQDVALRCDPISGHVSLYWYRQALGQGPEFLTYFNYEAQQDKSGLPNDRFSAERPEGSISTLTIQRTEQRDSAMYRCASSPRSSEGGELFFGEGSRLTVL.

This rearrangement joins TRBV19 to TRBJ1-5; D possibly corresponds to TRBD1 (5 bases). Deletions cut 4 bases from V and 3 bases from J, with 13 bases between. Germline CDR1 reads LNHDA; CDR2 reads SQIVND (reference sequence). The CDR3 runs 15 residues. CDR3 region: CASSTRDGYNQPQHF. The CDR3 DNA is TGTGCCAGTAGTACCCGGGACGGATACAATCAGCCCCAGCATTTT.

J is TRBJ1-2 and V is TRBV4-3; 8 bases are a match to TRBD1. The CDR3 runs 14 residues. V gave up 4 bases and J gave up 4 bases; unmatched junction bases: 5. In germline, CDR1 is LGHNA, CDR2 YSLEER. The CDR3 nucleotides read TGCGCCAGCAGCCCAGGGACAGGAGCCTATGGCTACACCTTC. It specifies CASSPGTGAYGYTF.

The chain links TRBV7-9 to TRBJ2-7; TRBD1 might be the D (6 bases). V was clipped by 5 bases and J by 0 bases, with 14 bases between them. Germline CDR1 and CDR2: SEHNR and FQNEAQ (reference sequence). This CDR3 has 15 amino acids. The CDR3 region is CASSHRDKISYEQYF. CDR3 sequence (DNA): TGTGCCAGCAGCCACCGGGACAAGATCTCCTACGAGCAGTACTTC.

The V gene is TRBV4-1, the J gene TRBJ2-5; TRBD1 matches 9 bases. There are 16 residues in the CDR3. Germline CDR1 reads MGHRA; CDR2 reads YSYEKL. The V segment lost 4 bases and the J segment 4 bases; nucleotides outside the gene matches: 10. The CDR3 protein is CASSPQVTGGVETQYF. The CDR3 DNA follows: TGCGCCAGCAGCCCCCAGGTAACAGGGGGCGTAGAGACCCAGTACTTC.

CDR3 coding DNA: TGCGCCAGCAGCCCTTGGCCGGAGAGCCTTTACCAAGAGACCCAGTACTTC. It codes for CASSPWPESLYQETQYF. The V gene is TRBV5-1, the J gene TRBJ2-5; no firm D call. Germline V gives CDR1 SGHRS, CDR2 YFSETQ. V lost 4 bases and J lost 0, with 19 bases in between. This CDR3 contains 17 residues.

The rearrangement uses TRBV30 and TRBJ1-1, with 8 nucleotides matching TRBD1. The CDR3 length is 14 residues. The J segment lost 0 bases and the V segment lost 7 bases, leaving 7 bases of the junction unmatched. Germline V CDR1 and CDR2: GTSNPN, SVGIG (reference sequence). The CDR3 nucleotides read TGTGCCTTAGACAGGGGCGGGATGAACACTGAAGCTTTCTTT. It codes for CALDRGGMNTEAFF.

This sequence joins TRBV7-9 and TRBJ1-2, with D tentatively TRBD1 (5 bases). CDR3 size: 13 residues. Trimming removed 2 bases from V and 4 bases from J, with 8 bases in between. Germline lookup yields CDR1 SEHNR and CDR2 FQNEAQ (reference sequence). The CDR3 nucleotides read TGTGCCAGCAGCTTATCGACAGCCTATGGCTACACCTTC. It yields the protein CASSLSTAYGYTF.

This clone was seen just once. The chain uses TRBV7-6 and TRBJ2-7, with D perhaps TRBD2 (6 bases). Germline CDR1 SGHVS, CDR2 FNYEAQ. V was shortened by 1 base and J by 2 bases, with 18 bases between the two germline ends. The length of the CDR3 is 17 residues. DNA of the CDR3: TGTGCCAGCAGCTTAGAGGCGGTGCGGGGTGGGACCTACGAGCAGTACTTC. Its protein product is CASSLEAVRGGTYEQYF.

This clone was detected only once. The chain has TRBV10-3 and TRBJ1-5, with TRBD1 as a possible D gene (6 bases). CDR3 length: 17 residues. Germline CDR1 ENHRY, CDR2 SYGVKD. Trimming removed 2 bases at V and 0 bases at J, with 14 bases between. CDR3: CAISEPEGQFSNQPQHF. CDR3 nucleotide sequence: TGTGCCATCAGTGAGCCCGAAGGACAGTTTAGCAATCAGCCCCAGCATTTT.

The V and J genes are TRBV4-1 and TRBJ2-7, with D uncertain. This CDR3 has 14 amino acids. Trimming stripped 0 bases from V and 2 bases from J, with 8 bases between. Germline-derived CDR1 and CDR2 are MGHRA and YSYEKL. CDR3 residues: CASSQDRDTYEQYF. The CDR3 nucleotides read TGCGCCAGCAGCCAAGATCGAGACACCTACGAGCAGTACTTC.

This clone occurred once. The V gene is TRBV2, the J gene TRBJ2-7; D is undetermined. Between the trimmed V and J ends, which lost 6 bases and 6 bases, there was a span of 12 bases. Germline CDR1 is SNHLY and CDR2 is FYNNEI. This CDR3 is built from 12 residues. Here the CDR3 DNA reads TGTGCCAGCAGCCCCCCTCGGACCGAGCAGTACTTC. Translated: CASSPPRTEQYF. Supplemented by reference TRBV2 and TRBJ2-7, the full variable domain reads EPEVTQTPSHQVTQMGQEVILRCVPISNHLYFYWYRQILGQKVEFLVSFYNNEISEKSEIFDDQFSVERPDGSNFTLKIRSTKLEDSAMYFCASSPPRTEQYFGPGTRLTVT.

The rearrangement links TRBV5-4 to TRBJ2-7; D may be TRBD1 (5 bases). Germline V CDR1 and CDR2: SGHNT, YYREEE (reference sequence). The CDR3 is 14 residues long. V was cut by 0 bases and J by 6 bases, with 13 bases left in between. The chain's CDR3 is CASSLGAGFGEQYF. As DNA, the CDR3 is TGTGCCAGCAGCTTGGGGGCAGGGTTTGGCGAGCAGTACTTC.

The chain links TRBV5-4 to TRBJ1-1; 7 positions match TRBD1. Germline V gene lookup returns CDR1 SGHNT and CDR2 YYREEE (reference sequence). The length of the CDR3 is 13 residues. Trimming removed 9 bases from V and 4 bases from J; junction bases left unmatched: 9. CDR3 DNA sequence: TGTGCCATAGGAACAGGGGTTGGCACTGAAGCTTTCTTT. Residues: CAIGTGVGTEAFF.

This clone has more than one count but fewer than ten. The chain is built from TRBV7-2 and TRBJ1-1; possible D gene TRBD1, 5 bases. V was pared by 1 base and J by 6 bases, with 9 bases between. This CDR3 region has 13 residues. Looked up from germline, CDR1 is SGHTA and CDR2 is FQGNSA. The DNA of the CDR3 is TGTGCCAGCAGCTTAGACGGGGGTGCTGAAGCTTTCTTT. It yields the protein CASSLDGGAEAFF. Filled out from reference TRBV7-2 and TRBJ1-1, the complete variable domain reads GAGVSQSPSNKVTEKGKDVELRCDPISGHTALYWYRQSLGQGLEFLIYFQGNSAPDKSGLPSDRFSAERTGGSVSTLTIQRTQQEDSAVYLCASSLDGGAEAFFGQGTRLTVV.

J is TRBJ1-2 and V is TRBV6-1, with a weak D call TRBD1 (5 bases). Trimming removed 0 bases at V and 2 bases at J, with 10 bases between. CDR3 length: 15 residues. Germline CDR1 MNHNS, CDR2 SASEGT. The DNA for the CDR3 is TGTGCCAGCAGTGAAGCTATTGGGGGGAACTATGGCTACACCTTC. Protein sequence: CASSEAIGGNYGYTF.

V and J are TRBV27 and TRBJ2-2; D is undetermined. The CDR3 covers 14 residues. The V gene lost 6 bases and the J gene lost 0 bases, with 8 bases spanning the gap. The germline CDR1 and CDR2 sequences are MNHEY and SMNVEV (reference sequence). The CDR3: CASRFVTNTGELFF. The CDR3 region has the DNA TGTGCCAGCAGGTTCGTGACGAACACCGGGGAGCTGTTTTTT.

CDR3 coding DNA: TGTGCCAGCACCCAAGGTCCTGGCGTCAATGAGCAGTTCTTC. As protein: CASTQGPGVNEQFF. This sequence joins TRBV27 and TRBJ2-1; no clear D. This CDR3 comprises 14 residues. Germline V gene sequence: CDR1 MNHEY, CDR2 SMNVEV (reference sequence). V was clipped by 7 bases and J by 6 bases, with 16 bases between them.

This clone occurred once. V is TRBV6-4 and J is TRBJ2-7, with no clear D. Trimming took off 0 bases at V and 2 bases at J, with 11 bases between the two ends. This CDR3 has 15 amino acids. The germline CDR1 and CDR2 sequences are MRHNA and SNTAGT. CDR3 in amino acids: CASSDSIGNPYEQYF. CDR3 DNA: TGTGCCAGCAGTGACTCAATCGGAAATCCCTACGAGCAGTACTTC.